These 30 T cell receptor beta chains came from one sample sequenced in a study of blood T cell repertoires in COVID-19 (dated by TCRdb to 2018 to 2021). Libraries were built with the immunoSEQ multiplex PCR assay. What TCRdb holds here is the immuneACCESS table cut down to in-frame rearrangements. Part of the clones is not present; checked against another copy, under half of the missing clones reflect an unresolved V gene, and the others are unexplained. In all, the sample holds approximately 230,000 clones, and approximately 90% of those were seen once. About 6% of the sample goes to the ten largest clones. Sample: PBMCs or T cells enriched from blood (not recorded which). These TCRs come from a woman aged 25-40 years with acute COVID-19.

The chain couples TRBV19 to TRBJ2-1; D remains unclear. Germline V gene lookup returns CDR1 LNHDA and CDR2 SQIVND (reference sequence). V gave up 2 bases and J gave up 10 bases, with 12 bases separating them. The CDR3 loop spans 13 amino acids. CDR3 loop: CASSIRSGLEQFF. The CDR3 coding sequence is TGTGCCAGTAGTATACGATCAGGTTTGGAGCAGTTCTTC.

The sample holds a few counts of this clone. The chain is built from TRBV5-8 and TRBJ2-1, with D perhaps TRBD1 (5 bases). Germline loops: CDR1 SGHTS, CDR2 YDEGEE. Trimming cost V 1 base and J 0 bases, with 11 bases left between them. The CDR3 totals 16 residues. Here the CDR3 DNA reads TGTGCCAGCAGCTTGTGGGGCTTAAGCTCCTACAATGAGCAGTTCTTC. It encodes CASSLWGLSSYNEQFF.

The table lists this clone with a few counts. The V call is TRBV28, the J call TRBJ1-2; 8 bases line up with TRBD1. V shed 9 bases and J 4 bases; nucleotides not matched to a gene: 13. CDR1 is MDHEN, CDR2 SYDVKM, per germline. The CDR3 consists of 15 residues. This chain's CDR3 is CASNLQGAGSYGYTF. The CDR3, as DNA: TGTGCCAGTAACCTCCAGGGGGCGGGTTCCTATGGCTACACCTTC.

Concerning this clone: Other DNA sequences in this sample translate to the same CDR3. This chain links TRBV15 with TRBJ2-7; 7 bases match TRBD2. The V and J ends lost 0 bases and 2 bases, in that order; junction bases with no gene match: 1. The CDR3 has 14 amino acids. Germline CDR1 and CDR2: LNHNV and YYDKDF (reference sequence). The CDR3 DNA reads TGTGCCACCAGCAGAGATCGGGGGGCCTACGAGCAGTACTTC. Translated: CATSRDRGAYEQYF. The complete variable domain, with remaining parts taken from reference TRBV15 and TRBJ2-7, reads DAMVIQNPRYQVTQFGKPVTLSCSQTLNHNVMYWYQQKSSQAPKLLFHYYDKDFNNEADTPDNFQSRRPNTSFCFLDIRSPGLGDTAMYLCATSRDRGAYEQYFGPGTRLTVT.

The chain is built from TRBV6-2 or TRBV6-3 and TRBJ2-7; no definite D call. Germline-derived CDR1 and CDR2 are MNHEY and SVGEGT. The CDR3 contains 13 residues. V gave up 7 bases and J gave up 0 bases, with 10 bases separating them. Written as DNA, the CDR3 is TGTGCCAGCACCCCTCAGGCCTCCTACGAGCAGTACTTC. Translation: CASTPQASYEQYF.

V and J are TRBV5-4 and TRBJ2-7, with a possible D match to TRBD2 (6 bases). Between the trimmed V and J ends, which lost 3 bases and 2 bases, there was a span of 9 bases. In germline, CDR1 is SGHNT, CDR2 YYREEE (reference sequence). The CDR3 runs 13 residues. This chain's CDR3 is CASSWPGAYEQYF. The CDR3 DNA reads TGTGCCAGCAGCTGGCCGGGGGCCTACGAGCAGTACTTC. Looking up the rest from reference TRBV5-4 and TRBJ2-7 gives the full variable domain: ETGVTQSPTHLIKTRGQQVTLRCSSQSGHNTVSWYQQALGQGPQFIFQYYREEENGRGNFPPRFSGLQFPNYSSELNVNALELDDSALYLCASSWPGAYEQYFGPGTRLTVT.

The rearrangement uses TRBV10-3 and TRBJ1-2, with TRBD1 matching 9 bases. V lost 4 bases to trimming and J lost 1 base; unmatched junction nucleotides: 10. Germline CDR1 and CDR2: ENHRY and SYGVKD. The CDR3 length is 17 residues. Here the CDR3 reads CAISGGQGRALNYGYTF. Here the CDR3 DNA reads TGTGCCATCAGTGGCGGACAGGGGCGAGCTCTTAACTATGGCTACACCTTC.

This clone was seen only once. The chain recombines TRBV5-5 with TRBJ2-3; 13 bases are a match to TRBD2. Germline CDR1 reads SGHKS; CDR2 reads YYEKEE (reference sequence). V lost 1 base, J lost 11 bases, and 7 bases stayed unmatched. This CDR3 region has 15 residues. The CDR3 coding sequence is TGTGCCAGCAGCTTGTTAGGGACTAGCGGGGAGGAGCAGTATTTT. It yields the protein CASSLLGTSGEEQYF.

The chain joins TRBV5-6 to TRBJ2-5, with D maybe TRBD2 (6 bases). Trimming removed 4 bases at V and 0 bases at J, with 7 bases between. The CDR3 sequence is 13 residues long. Per germline, CDR1 SGHDT and CDR2 YYEEEE. The CDR3 region is CASSGDYQETQYF. CDR3 nucleotides: TGTGCCAGCAGCGGGGACTACCAAGAGACCCAGTACTTC.

The rearrangement links TRBV28 to TRBJ2-1, with 9 bases matching TRBD2. The V and J ends lost 6 bases and 9 bases, in that order; junction bases with no gene match: 12. The germline V gene encodes CDR1 MDHEN and CDR2 SYDVKM. The CDR3 runs to 15 residues. The DNA of the CDR3 is TGTGCCAGCAGACGAGGGACTAGCCTATCGAGTGAGCAGTTCTTC. Translating it yields CASRRGTSLSSEQFF.

The V call is TRBV7-6, the J call TRBJ2-2, with a possible D match to TRBD2 (5 bases). The CDR3 sequence is 15 residues long. With 5 bases removed from V and 5 bases from J, the gap between germline ends came to 15 bases. Germline assignment: CDR1 SGHVS and CDR2 FNYEAQ. The CDR3 protein is CASSQGIRGTGELFF. The CDR3 DNA reads TGTGCCAGCAGCCAAGGGATACGGGGAACCGGGGAGCTGTTTTTT. The full variable domain, with the rest looked up from reference TRBV7-6 and TRBJ2-2, is GAGVSQSPRYKVTKRGQDVALRCDPISGHVSLYWYRQALGQGPEFLTYFNYEAQQDKSGLPNDRFSAERPEGSISTLTIQRTEQRDSAMYRCASSQGIRGTGELFFGEGSRLTVL.

The V gene is TRBV15, the J gene TRBJ2-1; D might be TRBD2 (5 bases). The CDR3 contains 15 residues. The ends were cut back, 3 bases at V and 5 bases at J, with 14 bases in the middle. CDR1 LNHNV and CDR2 YYDKDF come from the germline V gene (reference sequence). In DNA form, the CDR3 reads TGTGCCACCAGCAGCCCCAACCCCGGGAACAATGAGCAGTTCTTC. It encodes CATSSPNPGNNEQFF.

This clone has only a few counts. The V and J genes are TRBV4-3 and TRBJ2-1; TRBD2 matches 14 bases. This CDR3 is built from 18 residues. Germline CDR1 is LGHNA and CDR2 is YSLEER. Trimming took 1 base from V and 4 from J; bases not matched to a gene: 6. CDR3 DNA: TGCGCCAGCAGCCAAGCAGGGACTAGCGGGGGAATTTACAATGAGCAGTTCTTC. This encodes CASSQAGTSGGIYNEQFF.

The chain has TRBV6-1 and TRBJ2-7, with 10 bases aligning to TRBD2. The germline V gene has CDR1 MNHNS and CDR2 SASEGT. CDR3 size: 14 residues. The trim removed 5 bases at V and 5 bases at J, leaving 6 bases unmatched. CDR3 in amino acids: CASSSLAGVNEQYF. Written as DNA, the CDR3 is TGTGCCAGCAGTTCCCTAGCGGGAGTCAACGAGCAGTACTTC.

The chain's CDR3 is CASSLGVGTGDQPQHF. CDR3 coding DNA: TGTGCCAGCAGCTTAGGGGTCGGGACAGGGGATCAGCCCCAGCATTTT. The rearrangement uses TRBV7-6 and TRBJ1-5; TRBD1 matches 10 bases. Trimming removed 1 base from V and 5 bases from J; junction bases left unmatched: 5. The CDR3 runs to 16 residues. CDR1 is SGHVS and CDR2 is FNYEAQ in the germline V gene. The entire variable domain, with the rest obtained from reference TRBV7-6 and TRBJ1-5, is as follows: GAGVSQSPRYKVTKRGQDVALRCDPISGHVSLYWYRQALGQGPEFLTYFNYEAQQDKSGLPNDRFSAERPEGSISTLTIQRTEQRDSAMYRCASSLGVGTGDQPQHFGDGTRLSIL.

This chain joins TRBV5-4 and TRBJ2-2; 9 bases map to TRBD1. CDR3 length: 16 amino acids. Germline loops: CDR1 SGHNT, CDR2 YYREEE (reference sequence). The V and J ends lost 0 bases and 3 bases, in that order; junction bases with no gene match: 3. The CDR3 sequence is CASSLDRGQDTGELFF. CDR3 bases: TGTGCCAGCAGCTTGGACAGGGGGCAAGACACCGGGGAGCTGTTTTTT.

The chain combines TRBV5-6 with TRBJ2-7; 14 nucleotides align to TRBD2. The J segment lost 6 bases and the V segment lost 4 bases, leaving 6 bases of the junction unmatched. CDR1 and CDR2 (germline): SGHDT, YYEEEE. The CDR3 has 15 residues. The CDR3 nucleotides are TGTGCCAGCAGCCGAGGACTAGCGGGAGGACCCGAGCAGTACTTC. This codes for CASSRGLAGGPEQYF.

The chain combines TRBV7-9 with TRBJ2-7; 8 bases map to TRBD1. The CDR3 is 13 amino acids. Germline CDR1 SEHNR, CDR2 FQNEAQ (reference sequence). V was pared by 5 bases and J by 7 bases, with 7 bases of the junction left unmatched. Here the CDR3 reads CASSPQGAGEQYF. The CDR3 nucleotides read TGTGCCAGCAGCCCTCAGGGGGCAGGGGAGCAGTACTTC.

This chain connects TRBV11-2 to TRBJ1-4; the D is unclear. V dropped 1 base and J dropped 0 bases, with 15 bases sitting between them. CDR1 and CDR2 (germline): SGHAT, FQNNGV. This CDR3 spans 18 amino acids. The CDR3 spells CASSLALSQPATNEKLFF. CDR3 DNA sequence: TGTGCCAGCAGCTTAGCTCTTTCTCAACCAGCAACTAATGAAAAACTGTTTTTT.

The rearrangement links TRBV11-2 to TRBJ1-5; D perhaps matches TRBD1 (5 bases). This CDR3 region has 13 residues. In germline, CDR1 is SGHAT, CDR2 FQNNGV. V was trimmed by 1 base and J by 7 bases, leaving 8 bases between them. The CDR3 loop is CASSLGREQPQHF. Written as DNA, the CDR3 is TGTGCCAGCAGCTTAGGCAGGGAACAGCCCCAGCATTTT.

This chain's CDR3 is CASGQGASFYGYTF. CDR3 nucleotide sequence: TGTGCCAGCGGGCAGGGGGCATCTTTCTATGGCTACACCTTC. This chain connects TRBV6-5 to TRBJ1-2; 8 nucleotides agree with TRBD1. This CDR3 has 14 amino acids. From germline, CDR1 is MNHEY and CDR2 SVGAGI. V shed 8 bases and J 4 bases; nucleotides not matched to a gene: 9.

This clone was recorded only once. The CDR3 region is CASSLGSAGENTEAFF. CDR3 bases: TGTGCCAGCAGTTTAGGGAGTGCAGGAGAGAACACTGAAGCTTTCTTT. J is TRBJ1-1 and V is TRBV28; D unclear. CDR3 length equals 16 residues. V was shortened by 2 bases and J by 1 base, with 14 bases between the two germline ends. Germline V gives CDR1 MDHEN, CDR2 SYDVKM.

This chain joins TRBV3-1 (or the pseudogene TRBV3-2) and TRBJ2-7, with D possibly matching TRBD1 (6 bases). Per the germline V gene, CDR1 is LGHDT and CDR2 is YNNKEL (reference sequence). V dropped 1 base and J dropped 4 bases, with 17 bases sitting between them. The CDR3 is 16 residues long. The CDR3: CASSQGMGASAYEQYF. For the CDR3, the DNA is TGTGCCAGCAGCCAAGGTATGGGGGCTTCCGCATACGAGCAGTACTTC.

The chain carries TRBV4-3 and TRBJ1-6; D is possibly TRBD1 (6 bases). Trimming shortened V by 0 bases and J by 6 bases, and 12 bases separated the two germline ends. The length of the CDR3 is 16 residues. Germline-derived CDR1 and CDR2 are LGHNA and YSLEER. This CDR3 is CASSQDLSRGNSPLHF. CDR3 sequence (DNA): TGCGCCAGCAGCCAAGATCTCTCCAGGGGTAATTCACCCCTCCACTTT.

V is TRBV28 and J is TRBJ1-2; D possibly corresponds to TRBD1 (6 bases). V dropped 7 bases and J dropped 1 base, with 10 bases sitting between them. CDR3 length: 13 residues. CDR1 is MDHEN and CDR2 is SYDVKM in the germline V gene. CDR3 nucleotides: TGTGCCAGCACCGAGGACAGTAACTATGGCTACACCTTC. It translates to CASTEDSNYGYTF.

The genes are TRBV3-1 (or the pseudogene TRBV3-2) and TRBJ2-2, with a weak D call TRBD2 (6 bases). The CDR3 length is 14 residues. Trimming stripped 4 bases from V and 6 bases from J, with 12 bases between. Looked up from germline, CDR1 is LGHDT and CDR2 is YNNKEL (reference sequence). In DNA, the CDR3 is TGTGCCAGCAGCCCCCTGGGGAGGTCCGGGGAGCTGTTTTTT. Translated: CASSPLGRSGELFF.

This clone was detected only once. The V and J genes are TRBV20-1 and TRBJ2-3, with D possibly matching TRBD2 (5 bases). Trimming pared 3 bases from V and 6 bases from J, leaving 19 bases between. CDR3 length: 15 residues. Germline V gene sequence: CDR1 DFQATT, CDR2 SNEGSKA (reference sequence). The CDR3 loop reads CSASGQIGSGDTQYF. The CDR3 DNA reads TGCAGTGCTAGTGGCCAGATTGGGTCGGGGGATACGCAGTATTTT.

V usage is TRBV3-1 (or the pseudogene TRBV3-2) and J usage is TRBJ1-2; TRBD1 matches at 8 bases. Trimming at V came to 1 base and at J to 0 bases, leaving 4 bases not matched to a gene. The CDR3 consists of 16 residues. Germline values: CDR1 LGHDT, CDR2 YNNKEL (reference sequence). In nucleotides, the CDR3 is TGTGCCAGCAGCCAAGGCAGGGGGCAAGCTAACTATGGCTACACCTTC. Translated, it gives CASSQGRGQANYGYTF.

In its sample, this clone was seen once. The V call is TRBV7-8, the J call TRBJ2-1, with 7 bases aligning to TRBD1. CDR3 length: 14 residues. Unmatched junction bases numbered 5, after V lost 5 bases and J lost 4 bases. Germline assignment: CDR1 SGHVS and CDR2 FQNEAQ. CDR3 loop: CASSPPGQYNEQFF. CDR3 in DNA: TGTGCCAGCAGCCCCCCGGGACAGTACAATGAGCAGTTCTTC.

The V gene is TRBV30, the J gene TRBJ1-2, with D possibly TRBD1 on 6 matching bases. Germline V gives CDR1 GTSNPN, CDR2 SVGIG (reference sequence). This CDR3 has 15 amino acids. Trimming stripped 5 bases from V and 3 bases from J, with 19 bases between. Here the CDR3 reads CAWGETGRDYYGYTF. CDR3 in DNA: TGTGCCTGGGGGGAAACAGGGAGGGATTACTATGGCTACACCTTC.